This TCR beta chain was sequenced for a study of T cell repertoires in cytomegalovirus infection (dated by TCRdb to between 2019 and 2020). Some background on the complete study: Donor HLA type was relevant to the analysis, as public TCR beta signatures indicated carriage of CMV infection together with the matching HLA type. Broad study findings and their caveats: Carriers of CMV infection plus the relevant HLA type were discriminated by the cumulative frequency of public TCR beta family members in the study cohort and in an independent approximately 340-donor cohort. In the ex vivo response, HLA-C-restricted CMV-specific TCR beta clonotypes were dominant, and in two of eight donors the single most frequent clonotype came from this HLA-C-restricted group.

The reads were generated on an Illumina HiSeq 1500. TCRdb trimmed public reads at Q25 via fastp, called clones via MiXCR and kept in-frame beta chains. CDR3 protein duplicates are merged, each entry listing the most common genes and DNA. Here the sample has some 390,000 distinct CDR3 sequences; less than 20% occur a single time. Of the sample, 7.5% to 9% falls within the top ten clones. As concerns this clonotype: Which antigen it targets is not known. No much larger clonotype is one base removed from it; base qualities were not supplied.

The germline V end is reduced by 3 bases and the J end by 7 bases; junction bases left unmatched: 7. From its cysteine to its phenylalanine, the CDR3 spans 15 amino acids. Only the CDR3 part of the read is kept: 45 bases, read in frame from the first base. Sequencing was carried out using PBMCs. This TCR came from a human donor in good health (CMV status not recorded). Some clones in this sample may be carry-over from other donors' samples. Here the chain combines TRBV12-3 or TRBV12-4 and TRBJ1-4; 8 central nucleotides agree with TRBD1. The nucleotide sequence is TGTGCCAGCAGTTTGGGGGCAGGGGGCACTGAAAAACTGTTTTTT. Its coded protein is CASSLGAGGTEKLFF.